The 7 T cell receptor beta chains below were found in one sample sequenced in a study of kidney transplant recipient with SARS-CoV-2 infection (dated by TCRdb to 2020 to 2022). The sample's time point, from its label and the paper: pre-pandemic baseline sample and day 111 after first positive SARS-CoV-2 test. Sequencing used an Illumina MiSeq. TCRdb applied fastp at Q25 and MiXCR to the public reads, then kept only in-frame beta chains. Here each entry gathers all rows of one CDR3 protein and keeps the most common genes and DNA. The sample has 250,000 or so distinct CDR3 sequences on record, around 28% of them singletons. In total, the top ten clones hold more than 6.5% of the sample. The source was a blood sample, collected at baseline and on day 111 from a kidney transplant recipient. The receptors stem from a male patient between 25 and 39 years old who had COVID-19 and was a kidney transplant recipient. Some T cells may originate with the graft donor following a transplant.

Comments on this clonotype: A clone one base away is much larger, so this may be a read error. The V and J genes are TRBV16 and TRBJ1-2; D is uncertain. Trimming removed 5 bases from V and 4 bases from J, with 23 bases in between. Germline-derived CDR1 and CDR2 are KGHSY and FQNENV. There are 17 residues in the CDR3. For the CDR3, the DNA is TGTGCCAGCAGCAGCCTCCAGGTCGTTAGAAAGACCTATGGCTACACCTTC. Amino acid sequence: CASSSLQVVRKTYGYTF. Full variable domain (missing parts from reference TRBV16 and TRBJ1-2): GEEVAQTPKHLVRGEGQKAKLYCAPIKGHSYVFWYQQVLKNEFKFLISFQNENVFDETGMPKERFSAKCLPNSPCSLEIQATKLEDSAVYFCASSSLQVVRKTYGYTFGSGTRLTVV.

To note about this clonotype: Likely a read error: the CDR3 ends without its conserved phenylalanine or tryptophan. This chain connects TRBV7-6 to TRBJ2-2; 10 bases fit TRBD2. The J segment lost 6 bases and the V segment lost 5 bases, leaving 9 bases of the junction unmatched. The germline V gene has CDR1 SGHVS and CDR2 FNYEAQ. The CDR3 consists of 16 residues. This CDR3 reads CASSPRIAGGSGELFL. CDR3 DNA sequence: TGTGCCAGCAGCCCCCGGATAGCGGGGGGTTCCGGGGAGCTGTTTCTT.

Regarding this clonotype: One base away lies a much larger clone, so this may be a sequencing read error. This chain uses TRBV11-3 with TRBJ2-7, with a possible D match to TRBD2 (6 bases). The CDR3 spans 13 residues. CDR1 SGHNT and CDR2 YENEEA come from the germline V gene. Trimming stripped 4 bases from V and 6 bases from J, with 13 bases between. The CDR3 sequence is CASSSREPIEQYF. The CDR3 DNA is TGTGCCAGCAGCTCCCGGGAGCCCATCGAGCAGTACTTC.

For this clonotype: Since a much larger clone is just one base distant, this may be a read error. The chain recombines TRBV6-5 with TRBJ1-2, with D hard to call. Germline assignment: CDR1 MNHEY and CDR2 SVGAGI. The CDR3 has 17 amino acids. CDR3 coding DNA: TGTGCCTGCAGTGGAGGCAAGCCTTACGGAAAGACCTATGGCTACACCTTC. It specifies CACSGGKPYGKTYGYTF.

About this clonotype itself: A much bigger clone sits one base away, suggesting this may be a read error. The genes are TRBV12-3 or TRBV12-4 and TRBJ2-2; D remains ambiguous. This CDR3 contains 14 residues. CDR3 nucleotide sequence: TGTACCAGCAGTTTTGAGCAGACAACCGGGGAGCTGTTTTTT. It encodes CTSSFEQTTGELFF.

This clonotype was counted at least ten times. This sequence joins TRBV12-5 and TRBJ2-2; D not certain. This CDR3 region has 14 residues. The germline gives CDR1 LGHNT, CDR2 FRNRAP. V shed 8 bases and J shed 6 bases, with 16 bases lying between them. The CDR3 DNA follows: TGTGCTAGTAAGCTCGACGTGGCGGCCGGGGAGCTGTTTTTT. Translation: CASKLDVAAGELFF.

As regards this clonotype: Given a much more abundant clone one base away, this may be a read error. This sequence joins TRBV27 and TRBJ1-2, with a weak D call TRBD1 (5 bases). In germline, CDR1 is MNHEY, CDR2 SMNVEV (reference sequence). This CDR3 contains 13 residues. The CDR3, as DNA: TGTGCCGGCAGTTTTACCAGGAGGGGTGGCTACACCTTC. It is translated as CAGSFTRRGGYTF.